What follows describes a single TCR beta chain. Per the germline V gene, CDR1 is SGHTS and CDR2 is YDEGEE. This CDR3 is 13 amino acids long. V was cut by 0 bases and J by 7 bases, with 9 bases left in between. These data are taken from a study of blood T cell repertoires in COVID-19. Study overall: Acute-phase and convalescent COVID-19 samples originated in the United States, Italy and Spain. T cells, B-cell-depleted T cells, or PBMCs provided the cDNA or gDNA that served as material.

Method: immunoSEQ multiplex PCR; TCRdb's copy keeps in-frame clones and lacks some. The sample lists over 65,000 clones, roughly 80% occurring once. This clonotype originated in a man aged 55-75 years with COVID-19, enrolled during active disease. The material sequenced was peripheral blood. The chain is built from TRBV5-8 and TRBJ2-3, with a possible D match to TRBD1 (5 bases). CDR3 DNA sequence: TGTGCCAGCAGCTTGGCCCAGGGTCATACGCAGTATTTT. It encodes CASSLAQGHTQYF.